The TCR beta chain under discussion was sequenced for a study of beta chain features in type 1 diabetes. Investigators reverse transcribed all isolated RNA, so they sequenced expressed TCRB transcripts. There were approximately 3.5 million reads on average in the naive, central memory and regulatory T cell samples. Sequencing was performed with immunoSEQ multiplex PCR; in TCRdb, only in-frame clones are kept and a portion is missing. The sample has around 250,000 clones, about 20% seen once. Per the germline V gene, CDR1 is SGHRS and CDR2 is YFSETQ. The V end was cut by 3 bases, the J end by 0 bases, with 9 bases between. The CDR3 length is 15 residues. This clone was counted between two and nine times. Its target is unknown. Points from the study as a whole: People with Type 1 diabetes carried modestly yet significantly shorter TCRB CDR3s in all four CD4+ subsets.

This clonotype was sampled from a woman aged 40 to 49 with type 1 diabetes. The chain uses TRBV5-1 and TRBJ2-2; D possibly corresponds to TRBD1 (5 bases). The sample consisted of naive CD4+ T cells from blood. The CDR3 sequence: CASSSRQSNTGELFF. The CDR3 coding sequence is TGCGCCAGCAGCTCAAGACAGTCGAACACCGGGGAGCTGTTTTTT.